Sequencing of this T cell receptor beta chain was carried out in a study of shared clonotypes between healthy human individuals. It was around 220 ng DNA, about 30,000 T cell genomes, that sorted-subset replicate PCRs used. The data were produced by immunoSEQ multiplex PCR, yet TCRdb's version contains in-frame clones alone and is incomplete. The sample lists about 1.5 million clones; 95% to 97% were seen once. Study findings and constraints: Rarefaction exposed incomplete sorted-subset sequencing despite large depth.

Per the germline V gene, CDR1 is SNHLY and CDR2 is FYNNEI. The CDR3 has 14 amino acids. The ends lost 6 bases at V and 4 bases at J; junction bases unmatched: 3. Naive CD45RA+ and memory CD45RA-negative subsets were split from CD4+ cells. Of note for this clone: As yet, its antigen is unknown. The sample has other DNA sequences that encode this CDR3 too.

The sequence was obtained from a man aged 25 to 40 in good health. Sample: naive CD4+ T cells sorted from blood. The subset is: CD45RA+ positively selected. The gene calls are TRBV2 and TRBJ2-7; 13 positions agree with TRBD2. The CDR3, as DNA: TGTGCCAGCAGGGGACTAGCGGGGACTTACGAGCAGTACTTC. Translated, it gives CASRGLAGTYEQYF. Using reference TRBV2 and TRBJ2-7 for the parts outside the CDR3, the full variable domain is EPEVTQTPSHQVTQMGQEVILRCVPISNHLYFYWYRQILGQKVEFLVSFYNNEISEKSEIFDDQFSVERPDGSNFTLKIRSTKLEDSAMYFCASRGLAGTYEQYFGPGTRLTVT.